The 20 T cell receptor beta chains reported below all come from one sample, sequenced in a study of T cell responses to AZD1222 COVID-19 vaccine. Some clones are missing from TCRdb's copy, which holds only in-frame ones; the method was immunoSEQ multiplex PCR. The sample has around 140,000 clones; about 90% are singletons. The sequences come from peripheral blood, collected 28 days after the second dose of the MenACWY control vaccine. Source of these receptors: an adult who received the MenACWY meningococcal vaccine as a control.

The chain employs TRBV18 and TRBJ1-1; possibly TRBD1 for D (5 bases). The CDR3 length is 15 residues. Trimming removed 3 bases at V and 0 bases at J, with 11 bases between. Germline-derived CDR1 and CDR2 are KGHSH and LQKENI. The CDR3 DNA follows: TGTGCCAGCTCACCCCAGACAGAGTTGAACACTGAAGCTTTCTTT. This encodes CASSPQTELNTEAFF.

The rearrangement links TRBV30 to TRBJ2-1; D unresolved. V dropped 2 bases and J dropped 12 bases, with 11 bases sitting between them. CDR1 is GTSNPN and CDR2 is SVGIG in the germline V gene (reference sequence). CDR3 length equals 11 residues. This CDR3 reads CAWSPQWGQFF. The CDR3 nucleotides are TGTGCCTGGAGTCCCCAGTGGGGGCAGTTCTTC.

The chain recombines TRBV7-2 with TRBJ1-4; D gene unclear. With 1 base removed from V and 7 bases from J, the gap between germline ends came to 7 bases. Germline lookup yields CDR1 SGHTA and CDR2 FQGNSA. CDR3 length: 13 residues. CDR3 DNA sequence: TGTGCCAGCAGCTTAGATCCTGGTGAAAAACTGTTTTTT. Translation: CASSLDPGEKLFF.

The J gene is TRBJ2-2, the V gene TRBV5-4; 7 positions agree with TRBD2. This CDR3 has 13 amino acids. The ends lost 4 bases at V and 4 bases at J; junction bases unmatched: 1. The germline CDR1 and CDR2 sequences are SGHNT and YYREEE (reference sequence). The CDR3 loop is CASSGGGTGELFF. Written as DNA, the CDR3 is TGTGCCAGCAGCGGGGGGGGCACCGGGGAGCTGTTTTTT.

This chain uses TRBV6-5 with TRBJ2-7; D possibly matches TRBD1 or TRBD2 (5 bases each). The CDR3 length is 14 residues. Trimming cost V 6 bases and J 3 bases, with 15 bases left between them. CDR1 and CDR2 from the germline V gene are MNHEY and SVGAGI. CDR3 protein: CASRPGRNHYEQYF. The CDR3 region has the DNA TGTGCCAGCAGACCGGGACGGAACCACTACGAGCAGTACTTC.

J is TRBJ1-2 and V is TRBV29-1, with 8 nucleotides matching TRBD1. V lost 5 bases to trimming and J lost 6 bases; unmatched junction nucleotides: 17. The CDR3 sequence is 16 residues long. Germline V gives CDR1 SQVTM, CDR2 ANQGSEA. CDR3 DNA: TGCAGCGTTACTGCGGACAGGGTAGGGGGTTTAGATGGCTACACCTTC. Its translation is CSVTADRVGGLDGYTF.

This clone was detected a few times. The chain is built from TRBV28 and TRBJ2-7; D is undetermined. The CDR3 length is 11 residues. CDR1 and CDR2 (germline): MDHEN, SYDVKM. CDR3 amino acids: CAIGSHYEQYF. DNA for the CDR3: TGTGCGATAGGCAGCCACTACGAGCAGTACTTC.

The chain employs TRBV19 and TRBJ2-2; D is unresolved. Between the trimmed V and J ends, which lost 3 bases and 5 bases, there was a span of 7 bases. Germline V gives CDR1 LNHDA, CDR2 SQIVND (reference sequence). The CDR3 loop spans 13 amino acids. The CDR3 sequence: CASSMGLTGELFF. CDR3 in DNA: TGTGCCAGTAGTATGGGCCTTACCGGGGAGCTGTTTTTT. Together with reference TRBV19 and TRBJ2-2, the CDR3 gives the full variable domain: DGGITQSPKYLFRKEGQNVTLSCEQNLNHDAMYWYRQDPGQGLRLIYYSQIVNDFQKGDIAEGYSVSREKKESFPLTVTSAQKNPTAFYLCASSMGLTGELFFGEGSRLTVL.

V gene TRBV7-2 combines with J gene TRBJ2-1; D unclear. Deletions cut 3 bases from V and 9 bases from J, with 18 bases between. The CDR3 has 15 amino acids. The germline V gene encodes CDR1 SGHTA and CDR2 FQGNSA. The CDR3 spells CASSFLRNQGVEQFF. Here the CDR3 DNA reads TGTGCCAGCAGCTTTTTGCGGAATCAAGGCGTTGAGCAGTTCTTC. Combining the CDR3 with reference TRBV7-2 and TRBJ2-1 gives the whole variable domain GAGVSQSPSNKVTEKGKDVELRCDPISGHTALYWYRQSLGQGLEFLIYFQGNSAPDKSGLPSDRFSAERTGGSVSTLTIQRTQQEDSAVYLCASSFLRNQGVEQFFGPGTRLTVL.

J is TRBJ1-5 and V is TRBV30, with D perhaps matching TRBD1 (6 bases). Looked up from germline, CDR1 is GTSNPN and CDR2 is SVGIG (reference sequence). V was shortened by 1 base and J by 0 bases, with 16 bases between the two germline ends. This CDR3 spans 17 amino acids. CDR3 coding DNA: TGTGCCTGGAGTGCCACTGGGACACGAAATAGCAATCAGCCCCAGCATTTT. Its translation is CAWSATGTRNSNQPQHF.

J is TRBJ2-7 and V is TRBV7-2; TRBD2 agrees at 7 bases. The length of the CDR3 is 14 residues. V dropped 7 bases and J dropped 7; count of bases not matched to a gene: 13. Looked up from germline, CDR1 is SGHTA and CDR2 is FQGNSA. CDR3 protein: CASTVTGGGGEQYF. DNA of the CDR3: TGTGCCAGCACAGTGACGGGAGGTGGTGGGGAGCAGTACTTC.

This chain links TRBV12-3 or TRBV12-4 with TRBJ1-1, with unresolved D. V was clipped by 2 bases and J by 3 bases, with 7 bases between them. The CDR3 sequence is 13 residues long. In nucleotides, the CDR3 is TGTGCCAGCAGTTTAACGACGGACACTGAAGCTTTCTTT. The encoded protein is CASSLTTDTEAFF.

About this clone: Other nucleotide sequences from this sample produce the same CDR3. The chain employs TRBV18 and TRBJ2-7, with a tentative D call TRBD1 (5 bases). Per germline, CDR1 KGHSH and CDR2 LQKENI. This CDR3 has 13 amino acids. V was shortened by 0 bases and J by 3 bases, with 6 bases between the two germline ends. CDR3 nucleotide sequence: TGTGCCAGCTCACCACCTGACAGCTACGAGCAGTACTTC. Protein product: CASSPPDSYEQYF.

The chain carries TRBV29-1 and TRBJ2-5; the D is unclear. Germline assignment: CDR1 SQVTM and CDR2 ANQGSEA. Trimming cost V 4 bases and J 0 bases, with 9 bases left between them. The CDR3 has 13 amino acids. The CDR3: CSVVQQYQETQYF. Here the CDR3 DNA reads TGCAGCGTTGTACAACAGTACCAAGAGACCCAGTACTTC.

This clone was counted once. V usage is TRBV10-1 and J usage is TRBJ1-1; a weak D match, TRBD1 (5 bases). Trimming removed 6 bases at V and 5 bases at J, with 13 bases between. CDR1 and CDR2 from the germline V gene are WNHNN and SYGVQD (reference sequence). The length of the CDR3 is 13 residues. This CDR3 reads CASSGGAGTEAFF. In DNA form, the CDR3 reads TGCGCCAGCAGCGGGGGTGCCGGGACTGAAGCTTTCTTT.

This chain joins TRBV4-3 and TRBJ1-4, with 7 nucleotides matching TRBD1. The trim removed 3 bases at V and 9 bases at J, leaving 13 bases unmatched. Germline V gene data show CDR1 as LGHNA and CDR2 as YSLEER. The CDR3 has 16 residues. CDR3 bases: TGCGCCAGCAGCCACGGGTTGGGGGGCAGGGGGAAAAAACTGTTTTTT. This encodes CASSHGLGGRGKKLFF.

The J gene is TRBJ1-3, the V gene TRBV28; D gene unclear. The CDR3 is 14 residues long. Trimming cost V 2 bases and J 4 bases, with 9 bases left between them. Germline CDR1 is MDHEN and CDR2 is SYDVKM. This CDR3 reads CASSLQVRGNTIYF. Here the CDR3 DNA reads TGTGCCAGCAGTTTACAGGTTAGAGGAAACACCATATATTTT.

The chain carries TRBV27 and TRBJ2-7; TRBD2 might be the D (6 bases). V was cut by 8 bases and J by 1 base, with 9 bases left in between. The CDR3 has 12 amino acids. In germline, CDR1 is MNHEY, CDR2 SMNVEV (reference sequence). The CDR3 loop is CASGRPSYEQYF. The CDR3 region has the DNA TGTGCCAGCGGGAGGCCTTCCTACGAGCAGTACTTC.

The chain links TRBV24-1 to TRBJ2-5; D is perhaps TRBD1 or TRBD2 (6 bases each). This CDR3 has 13 amino acids. With 7 bases removed from V and 2 bases from J, the gap between germline ends came to 10 bases. Germline CDR1 reads KGHDR; CDR2 reads SFDVKD. This CDR3 reads CATRGGNQETQYF. CDR3 nucleotide sequence: TGTGCCACCAGGGGGGGCAATCAAGAGACCCAGTACTTC.

The rearrangement joins TRBV3-1 (or the pseudogene TRBV3-2) to TRBJ2-7; D remains unclear. The V end lost 4 bases, the J end lost 1 base, and 8 bases lay between the germline ends. The CDR3 runs 13 residues. Germline CDR1 reads LGHDT; CDR2 reads YNNKEL (reference sequence). This CDR3 reads CASSRGRSYEQYF. For the CDR3, the DNA is TGTGCCAGCAGCCGCGGACGGTCCTACGAGCAGTACTTC.